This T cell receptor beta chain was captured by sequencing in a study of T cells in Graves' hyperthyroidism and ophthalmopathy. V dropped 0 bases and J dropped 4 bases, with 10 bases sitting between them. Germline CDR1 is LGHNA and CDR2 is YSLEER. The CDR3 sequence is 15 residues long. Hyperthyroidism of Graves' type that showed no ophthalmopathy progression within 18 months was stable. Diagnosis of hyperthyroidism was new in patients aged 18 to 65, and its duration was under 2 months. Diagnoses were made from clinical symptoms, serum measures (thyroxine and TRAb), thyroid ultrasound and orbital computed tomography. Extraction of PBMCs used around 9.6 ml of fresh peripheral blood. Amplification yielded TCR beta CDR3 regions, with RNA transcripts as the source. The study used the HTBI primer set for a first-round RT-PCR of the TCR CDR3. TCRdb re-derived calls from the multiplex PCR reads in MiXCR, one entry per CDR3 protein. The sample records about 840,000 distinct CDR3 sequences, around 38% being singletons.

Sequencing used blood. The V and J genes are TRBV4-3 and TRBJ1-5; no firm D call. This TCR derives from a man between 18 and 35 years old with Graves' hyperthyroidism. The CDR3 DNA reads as TGCGCCAGCAGCCAAGACGGGTCCTCTAATCAGCCCCAGCATTTT. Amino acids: CASSQDGSSNQPQHF.